This is a list of T cell receptor beta chains from one sample in a study of blood T cells in healthy people across ages. TCRdb recomputed calls from the 5' RACE reads with MiXCR, one row per CDR3 protein. The data contain about 1.7 million distinct CDR3 sequences, about 30% of them seen just once; the ten biggest clones take up about 8%. Sequenced material: blood. Source of these receptors: a woman under 40 in good health. Both conserved end residues are part of each CDR3. D genes are given only for firm matches. Size tells how often a clone was seen (once, few, many) or the class of an expanded clone, and some rows leave it out.

-,TRBV2,TRBJ2-7,TRBD1,TGTGCCAGCAGTTCGGGGGGACAGGGGATCGACGAGCAGTACTTC,CASSSGGQGIDEQYF
-,TRBV5-1,TRBJ1-2,-,TGCGCCAGCAGTTTCGATAGGGAGACGTATGGCTACACCTTC,CASSFDRETYGYTF
many,TRBV11-2,TRBJ2-7,-,TGTGCCAGCAGCTCGCTACAGGGAGTCCCCTACGAGCAGTACTTC,CASSSLQGVPYEQYF
-,TRBV5-1,TRBJ1-4,TRBD1,TGCGCCAGCGGACGGGACAGGGGCGAAAAACTGTTTTTT,CASGRDRGEKLFF
few,TRBV4-1,TRBJ2-1,TRBD2,TGCGCCAGCAGCCAAGAAAGCTTAGCGGGGGGCCGGGGTGATGAGCAGTTCTTC,CASSQESLAGGRGDEQFF
-,TRBV12-3/TRBV12-4,TRBJ1-3,-,TGTGCCAGCAGCTGGGGGGAGGGGAACACCATATATTTT,CASSWGEGNTIYF
many,TRBV14,TRBJ2-7,TRBD2,TGCGCCAGCAGCCTAGGGACTAGCGGGGCCTACGAGCAGTACTTC,CASSLGTSGAYEQYF
many,TRBV28,TRBJ2-1,TRBD1,TGTGCCAGCAGCCGACAGGGAAGATTTTTTTCGGACAATGAGCAGTTCTTC,CASSRQGRFFSDNEQFF
few,TRBV12-3/TRBV12-4,TRBJ1-4,-,TGTGCCAGCAACCAACAGGGAACATGTGAAAAACTGTTTTTT,CASNQQGTCEKLFF
-,TRBV28,TRBJ2-4,TRBD1,TGTGTCAGCAGTCCAACCGGGACAGGCCCCCGCATTCAGTACTTC,CVSSPTGTGPRIQYF
few,TRBV5-1,TRBJ2-2,-,TGCGCCAGTGGCGAAGCCGGGGAGCTGTTTTTT,CASGEAGELFF
once,TRBV6-5,TRBJ1-6,-,TGTGGCAGCAGCTACGAGGGCCGGGTTTGGAATTCACCCCTCCACTTT,CGSSYEGRVWNSPLHF
-,TRBV30,TRBJ2-7,-,TGTGCCTGGAGTGTAAACGAGTACGAGCAGTACTTC,CAWSVNEYEQYF
-,TRBV27,TRBJ2-5,TRBD2,TGTGCCAGCAGGCAAGCGGGACCCAGGCTGGAGACCCAGTACTTC,CASRQAGPRLETQYF
-,TRBV24-1,TRBJ2-1,TRBD1,TGTGCCACCAGCTCTTCCGGGACAGGGTCCAATGAGCAGTTCTTC,CATSSSGTGSNEQFF
-,TRBV5-1,TRBJ2-1,TRBD2,TGCGCCAGCAGCCCCAGGACTAGCGGGACCCCTTACAATGAGCAGTTCTTC,CASSPRTSGTPYNEQFF
once,TRBV7-7,TRBJ2-5,-,TGTGCCGGCAACCTAATCAAGGGGGGCATGGGGACCCAGTACTTC,CAGNLIKGGMGTQYF
-,TRBV5-1,TRBJ1-5,-,TGCGCCAGCAGCTTGGTTGGGGGGCCCAGCAATCAGCCCCAGCATTTT,CASSLVGGPSNQPQHF
-,TRBV7-2,TRBJ2-1,TRBD2,TGTGCCAGCAGCGCCATTGGACCGCGGGAGGGCCGGTACAATGAGCAGTTCTTC,CASSAIGPREGRYNEQFF
many,TRBV15,TRBJ2-1,-,TGTGCCACCAGCAGAACCACCGGTGGACTGCACTACAATGAGCAGTTCTTC,CATSRTTGGLHYNEQFF
-,TRBV29-1,TRBJ2-1,-,TGCAGCGCCCGACATGCTACACGAGTGTGGGAGACCCAGTTCTTC,CSARHATRVWETQFF
-,TRBV29-1,TRBJ2-7,-,TGCAGCGTTCGGGGTATGGGGACACTGCTTGAGCAGTACTTC,CSVRGMGTLLEQYF
once,TRBV10-3,TRBJ1-1,-,TGTGCCATCCGGACAGACACGAACACTGAAGCTTTCTTT,CAIRTDTNTEAFF
many,TRBV20-1,TRBJ2-7,TRBD2,TGCAGTGCTAGAGATGAGCGGGAGTCCTACGAGCAGTACTTC,CSARDERESYEQYF
few,TRBV9,TRBJ1-4,TRBD1,TGTGCCAGCAGCGGCCGGGACAGGGATTCGACTAATGAAAAACTGTTTTTT,CASSGRDRDSTNEKLFF
many,TRBV29-1,TRBJ2-1,TRBD1,TGCAGTGTCAGGTCAGGGACAGGGCGAAATGAGCAGTTCTTC,CSVRSGTGRNEQFF
-,TRBV10-2,TRBJ1-1,-,TGCGCCAGCAGAACCGAAGTTGATGGGACTGAAGCTTTCTTT,CASRTEVDGTEAFF
-,TRBV6-2/TRBV6-3,TRBJ2-7,TRBD2,TGTGCCAGCAGTTACCCGGTAGCTAGCGGGATGGGCGAGCAGTACTTC,CASSYPVASGMGEQYF
few,TRBV9,TRBJ2-3,-,TGTGCCAGCAGCGTAGTTCCAGGAGGAGATACGCAGTATTTT,CASSVVPGGDTQYF
-,TRBV6-2/TRBV6-3,TRBJ2-7,TRBD2,TGTGCCAGCAGCCCCGGACTAGCGTCAGATCTCCTCGAGCAGTACTTC,CASSPGLASDLLEQYF
many,TRBV12-3/TRBV12-4,TRBJ1-2,-,TGTGCCAGCAGTTTAGAAGGGTGGGGGGTCTATGGCTACACCTTC,CASSLEGWGVYGYTF
many,TRBV20-1,TRBJ1-2,TRBD1,TGCAGTTCGGACAGGGGGTCCTATGGCTACACCTTC,CSSDRGSYGYTF
-,TRBV5-4,TRBJ2-3,-,TGTGCCAGCAGCGGTGGGGGGTTAGGCACAGATACGCAGTATTTT,CASSGGGLGTDTQYF
few,TRBV29-1,TRBJ1-4,-,TGCAGCGTTGTGCGAAACCCAACTAATGAAAAACTGTTTTTT,CSVVRNPTNEKLFF
few,TRBV29-1,TRBJ1-1,-,TGCAGCGTTGCCGGGGGACCGAACACTGAAGCTTTCTTT,CSVAGGPNTEAFF
many,TRBV29-1,TRBJ2-1,TRBD2,TGCAGCTCCCGGACTAGCGGGAGCTCCTACAATGAGCAGTTCTTC,CSSRTSGSSYNEQFF
once,TRBV6-2/TRBV6-3,TRBJ1-4,TRBD1,TGTGCCAGCAGTCCAAGGACAGGCGTTAATGAAAAACTGTTTTTT,CASSPRTGVNEKLFF
-,TRBV6-5,TRBJ1-6,-,TGTGCCAGCAGTCGGGACAAGAATTCACCCCTCCACTTT,CASSRDKNSPLHF
once,TRBV10-3,TRBJ2-3,-,TGTGCCATCAGTCGGACCACCGGGACAGATACGCAGTATTTT,CAISRTTGTDTQYF
-,TRBV7-2,TRBJ2-7,-,TGTGCCAGCAGCCCCCAGGGAAGGTTCGAGCAGTACTTC,CASSPQGRFEQYF
few,TRBV3-1,TRBJ2-5,TRBD1,TGTGCCAGCAGCCTGAGTGGGGACAGGGTGGCAGAGACCCAGTACTTC,CASSLSGDRVAETQYF
-,TRBV7-6,TRBJ2-3,TRBD1,TGTGCCAGCAGCTTATTCAATGACAGGGGGCTGTCCCCAGATACGCAGTATTTT,CASSLFNDRGLSPDTQYF
many,TRBV29-1,TRBJ2-1,-,TGCAGCGTTGAGACAGCTCCTCAGCAGTTCTTC,CSVETAPQQFF
-,TRBV18,TRBJ2-7,TRBD2,TGTGCCAGCTCACCACCTACCAGCGGGAAAAGCGAGCAGTACTTC,CASSPPTSGKSEQYF
few,TRBV7-9,TRBJ1-4,TRBD1,TGTGCCAGCAGCACTCGACAGGGCGCAACTAATGAAAAACTGTTTTTT,CASSTRQGATNEKLFF
-,TRBV10-1,TRBJ2-5,TRBD2,TGCGCCGGCAGTGACGGTAGCGGGAGGGAGACCCAGTACTTC,CAGSDGSGRETQYF
many,TRBV5-1,TRBJ2-1,TRBD1,TGCGCCAGCAGCCTCGGGACAGGTGGGACGACACACAATGAGCAGTTCTTC,CASSLGTGGTTHNEQFF